This passage covers 23 T cell receptor beta chains from one sample sequenced in a study of cytomegalovirus exposure and HLA in healthy donors. A multiplex PCR was run with 60 Vbeta primers and 13 Jbeta primers. Generated by immunoSEQ multiplex PCR, the TCRdb table keeps only in-frame clones and is missing some. The sample consists of over 100,000 clones, about 70% of them appearing once. Material for sequencing was PBMCs. These receptors all stem from a human donor in good health.

The chain is built from TRBV30 and TRBJ1-1; D perhaps matches TRBD1 (6 bases). The CDR3 totals 12 residues. Looked up from germline, CDR1 is GTSNPN and CDR2 is SVGIG (reference sequence). Trimming shortened V by 1 base and J by 8 bases, and 11 bases separated the two germline ends. The CDR3 here is CAWSDRALEAFF. The CDR3 DNA reads TGTGCCTGGAGTGACAGGGCGCTCGAAGCTTTCTTT.

The chain employs TRBV7-2 and TRBJ1-4; 7 bases line up with TRBD1. Germline CDR1 and CDR2: SGHTA and FQGNSA. With V trimmed by 1 base and J by 7 bases, 9 bases remained unmatched. The CDR3 consists of 16 residues. CDR3 sequence: CASSLGAGGGGEKLFF. CDR3 DNA: TGTGCCAGCAGCTTAGGAGCGGGAGGGGGCGGTGAAAAACTGTTTTTT. Full variable domain (outside the CDR3, taken from reference TRBV7-2 and TRBJ1-4): GAGVSQSPSNKVTEKGKDVELRCDPISGHTALYWYRQSLGQGLEFLIYFQGNSAPDKSGLPSDRFSAERTGGSVSTLTIQRTQQEDSAVYLCASSLGAGGGGEKLFFGSGTQLSVL.

This chain joins TRBV27 and TRBJ2-2; TRBD2 agrees at 13 bases. The V segment lost 6 bases and the J segment 5 bases; nucleotides outside the gene matches: 6. This CDR3 contains 16 residues. Germline V gene data show CDR1 as MNHEY and CDR2 as SMNVEV (reference sequence). The CDR3 nucleotides read TGTGCCAGCAGGACTAGCGGGAGGATTGGAACCGGGGAGCTGTTTTTT. Translation gives CASRTSGRIGTGELFF.

The chain couples TRBV28 to TRBJ1-2; 7 bases align to TRBD1. The CDR3 covers 14 residues. CDR1 is MDHEN and CDR2 is SYDVKM in the germline V gene. The trim removed 5 bases at V and 4 bases at J, leaving 7 bases unmatched. This CDR3 reads CASSPTGTAYGYTF. The CDR3 bases are TGTGCCAGCAGTCCCACCGGGACAGCCTATGGCTACACCTTC.

This clone was recorded only once. V and J are TRBV27 and TRBJ1-3; TRBD1 might be the D (5 bases). Germline CDR1 and CDR2: MNHEY and SMNVEV (reference sequence). This CDR3 spans 17 amino acids. V dropped 4 bases and J dropped 0 bases, with 16 bases sitting between them. The CDR3 spells CASSSLIRGTSGNTIYF. CDR3 DNA sequence: TGTGCCAGCAGTTCCCTAATAAGGGGAACCTCTGGAAACACCATATATTTT.

This sequence joins TRBV15 and TRBJ2-7; perhaps TRBD1 as D (5 bases). Germline loops: CDR1 LNHNV, CDR2 YYDKDF (reference sequence). V shed 0 bases and J shed 7 bases, with 13 bases lying between them. The CDR3 covers 14 residues. The chain's CDR3 is CATSREGQGREQYF. For the CDR3, the DNA is TGTGCCACCAGCAGAGAGGGGCAGGGCCGGGAGCAGTACTTC.

This clone has just one count. The chain joins TRBV6-4 to TRBJ2-1; 9 bases match TRBD1. The ends lost 4 bases at V and 8 bases at J; junction bases unmatched: 6. This CDR3 is built from 14 residues. Per germline, CDR1 MRHNA and CDR2 SNTAGT. This CDR3 reads CASSGQGDKDEQFF. In DNA, the CDR3 is TGTGCCAGCAGTGGACAGGGGGATAAGGATGAGCAGTTCTTC.

J is TRBJ2-1 and V is TRBV28; a weak D match, TRBD2 (5 bases). Trimming took off 2 bases at V and 1 base at J, with 15 bases between the two ends. There are 17 residues in the CDR3. From germline, CDR1 is MDHEN and CDR2 SYDVKM. CDR3 bases: TGTGCCAGCAGTTTAGCCTCACGGACTCCTTCCTACAATGAGCAGTTCTTC. Translation gives CASSLASRTPSYNEQFF.

The chain links TRBV5-1 to TRBJ1-4, with D uncertain. The CDR3 is 14 residues long. V dropped 0 bases and J dropped 4 bases, with 7 bases sitting between them. Germline CDR1 SGHRS, CDR2 YFSETQ. The CDR3 nucleotides are TGCGCCAGCAGCTTGGGAGGGAGTAATGAAAAACTGTTTTTT. The encoded protein is CASSLGGSNEKLFF.

The chain is built from TRBV5-1 and TRBJ2-2, with TRBD2 identical over 13 bases. Losses at the gene ends were 3 bases for V and 7 bases for J; bases not matched to a gene: 12. CDR1 is SGHRS, CDR2 YFSETQ, per germline. This CDR3 has 18 residues. The CDR3 bases are TGCGCCAGCAGCTCCCGACTAGCGGGAGGTGCGAGGGGCGGGGAGCTGTTTTTT. It encodes CASSSRLAGGARGGELFF.

This CDR3 is CASSPTSGYSGELFF. The CDR3, as DNA: TGTGCCAGCAGCCCGACTAGCGGGTATTCCGGGGAGCTGTTTTTT. The chain couples TRBV11-2 to TRBJ2-2; TRBD2 agrees at 10 bases. The V and J ends lost 5 bases and 6 bases, in that order; junction bases with no gene match: 6. Germline CDR1 is SGHAT and CDR2 is FQNNGV. The CDR3 length is 15 residues.

The DNA of the CDR3 is TGTGCCAGCAGCTTAGGGAGGGGTACCGGCTACACCTTC. Translating it yields CASSLGRGTGYTF. This chain uses TRBV7-2 with TRBJ1-2, with D perhaps matching TRBD1 (5 bases). V shed 1 base and J shed 8 bases, with 11 bases lying between them. The germline V gene has CDR1 SGHTA and CDR2 FQGNSA. The CDR3 consists of 13 residues. Filled out from reference TRBV7-2 and TRBJ1-2, the complete variable domain reads GAGVSQSPSNKVTEKGKDVELRCDPISGHTALYWYRQSLGQGLEFLIYFQGNSAPDKSGLPSDRFSAERTGGSVSTLTIQRTQQEDSAVYLCASSLGRGTGYTFGSGTRLTVV.

The chain joins TRBV5-1 to TRBJ1-2; no reliable D call. The CDR3 is 13 amino acids. The V gene's germline CDR1 is SGHRS and CDR2 YFSETQ. V lost 4 bases and J lost 5, with 12 bases in between. Here the CDR3 reads CASSPDLQYGYTF. The CDR3 nucleotides read TGCGCCAGCAGCCCAGACTTGCAATATGGCTACACCTTC. Complete variable domain (other parts from reference TRBV5-1 and TRBJ1-2): KAGVTQTPRYLIKTRGQQVTLSCSPISGHRSVSWYQQTPGQGLQFLFEYFSETQRNKGNFPGRFSGRQFSNSRSEMNVSTLELGDSALYLCASSPDLQYGYTFGSGTRLTVV.

This chain uses TRBV5-4 with TRBJ2-7, with TRBD1 matching 12 bases. This CDR3 is built from 16 residues. In germline, CDR1 is SGHNT, CDR2 YYREEE (reference sequence). Unmatched junction bases numbered 4, after V lost 2 bases and J lost 1 base. The CDR3 sequence: CASSFGTGGESYEQYF. In DNA form, the CDR3 reads TGTGCCAGCAGCTTCGGGACAGGGGGCGAGTCCTACGAGCAGTACTTC.

The V gene is TRBV5-1, the J gene TRBJ2-4; 11 nucleotides line up with TRBD2. Germline CDR1 and CDR2: SGHRS and YFSETQ. This CDR3 is built from 18 residues. V lost 7 bases and J lost 2; bases outside the gene matches: 14. The CDR3 loop reads CASLCSGRAKDPKNIQYF. CDR3 coding DNA: TGCGCCAGCCTTTGTAGCGGGAGGGCCAAGGACCCCAAAAACATTCAGTACTTC.

The chain joins TRBV21-1 to TRBJ1-1. TRBV21-1 corresponds to a pseudogene. The CDR3 length is 14 residues. The CDR3: CASSKGGGATEAFF. In DNA form, the CDR3 reads TGTGCCAGCAGCAAAGGAGGGGGGGCCACTGAAGCTTTCTTT.

This sequence joins TRBV11-2 and TRBJ2-7, with 7 bases fitting TRBD2. The CDR3 runs 15 residues. Germline V lookup: CDR1 SGHAT, CDR2 FQNNGV. V dropped 0 bases and J dropped 5; count of bases not matched to a gene: 7. Here the CDR3 DNA reads TGTGCCAGCAGCTTAGATAGGCGCGGGGGTGACGAGCAGTACTTC. It yields the protein CASSLDRRGGDEQYF.

The V and J genes are TRBV19 and TRBJ1-2; TRBD1 aligns across 8 bases. CDR1 is LNHDA and CDR2 is SQIVND in the germline V gene (reference sequence). The CDR3 runs 15 residues. V trimming: 6 bases; J trimming: 4 bases; junction bases outside the gene matches: 10. The CDR3 nucleotides are TGTGCCAGTAGCACTCAGGGGGCGGCAAGCTATGGCTACACCTTC. Amino acids: CASSTQGAASYGYTF.

The rearrangement links TRBV5-4 to TRBJ1-2; D possibly corresponds to TRBD1 (6 bases). The germline CDR1 and CDR2 sequences are SGHNT and YYREEE (reference sequence). This CDR3 has 15 residues. V lost 2 bases and J 8 bases, leaving 19 bases between the germline ends. For the CDR3, the DNA is TGTGCCAGCAGCTTCAGGGGTGATGGTGTCGGAGGCTACACCTTC. Translation gives CASSFRGDGVGGYTF. Variable domain in full (rest from reference TRBV5-4 and TRBJ1-2): ETGVTQSPTHLIKTRGQQVTLRCSSQSGHNTVSWYQQALGQGPQFIFQYYREEENGRGNFPPRFSGLQFPNYSSELNVNALELDDSALYLCASSFRGDGVGGYTFGSGTRLTVV.

V and J are TRBV5-6 and TRBJ2-5; D is perhaps TRBD1 (7 bases). The CDR3 is 19 residues long. Germline V lookup: CDR1 SGHDT, CDR2 YYEEEE. V was shortened by 1 base and J by 4 bases, with 26 bases between the two germline ends. This CDR3 is CASSLRGTETLLERETQYF. CDR3 in DNA: TGTGCCAGCAGCTTGCGGGGGACAGAGACCCTCTTGGAACGAGAGACCCAGTACTTC.

V and J are TRBV15 and TRBJ2-7, with D perhaps matching TRBD1 (6 bases). Between the trimmed V and J ends, which lost 1 base and 3 bases, there was a span of 13 bases. The CDR3 is made up of 15 amino acids. Per germline, CDR1 LNHNV and CDR2 YYDKDF (reference sequence). CDR3: CATSRGATGFYEQYF. The CDR3 DNA sequence: TGTGCCACCAGCAGAGGAGCTACAGGGTTCTACGAGCAGTACTTC. Filled out from reference TRBV15 and TRBJ2-7, the complete variable domain reads DAMVIQNPRYQVTQFGKPVTLSCSQTLNHNVMYWYQQKSSQAPKLLFHYYDKDFNNEADTPDNFQSRRPNTSFCFLDIRSPGLGDTAMYLCATSRGATGFYEQYFGPGTRLTVT.

J is TRBJ2-1 and V is TRBV7-2; 8 bases are a match to TRBD1. This CDR3 contains 16 residues. Germline loops: CDR1 SGHTA, CDR2 FQGNSA. The V gene end was trimmed by 6 bases and the J gene end by 5 bases; junction bases not matched to a gene: 12. The CDR3 sequence: CASSLAGGKPHNEQFF. The CDR3 DNA follows: TGTGCCAGCAGTTTGGCAGGGGGCAAGCCTCACAATGAGCAGTTCTTC. Full variable domain (outside the CDR3, taken from reference TRBV7-2 and TRBJ2-1): GAGVSQSPSNKVTEKGKDVELRCDPISGHTALYWYRQSLGQGLEFLIYFQGNSAPDKSGLPSDRFSAERTGGSVSTLTIQRTQQEDSAVYLCASSLAGGKPHNEQFFGPGTRLTVL.

The genes are TRBV2 and TRBJ1-1; D is uncertain. The CDR3 totals 17 residues. Germline CDR1 reads SNHLY; CDR2 reads FYNNEI. V lost 3 bases and J lost 5, with 22 bases in between. The CDR3 DNA reads as TGTGCCAGCAGTGAGTGGGTTGCCGGCCGGACGGGGACTGAAGCTTTCTTT. Translated: CASSEWVAGRTGTEAFF.